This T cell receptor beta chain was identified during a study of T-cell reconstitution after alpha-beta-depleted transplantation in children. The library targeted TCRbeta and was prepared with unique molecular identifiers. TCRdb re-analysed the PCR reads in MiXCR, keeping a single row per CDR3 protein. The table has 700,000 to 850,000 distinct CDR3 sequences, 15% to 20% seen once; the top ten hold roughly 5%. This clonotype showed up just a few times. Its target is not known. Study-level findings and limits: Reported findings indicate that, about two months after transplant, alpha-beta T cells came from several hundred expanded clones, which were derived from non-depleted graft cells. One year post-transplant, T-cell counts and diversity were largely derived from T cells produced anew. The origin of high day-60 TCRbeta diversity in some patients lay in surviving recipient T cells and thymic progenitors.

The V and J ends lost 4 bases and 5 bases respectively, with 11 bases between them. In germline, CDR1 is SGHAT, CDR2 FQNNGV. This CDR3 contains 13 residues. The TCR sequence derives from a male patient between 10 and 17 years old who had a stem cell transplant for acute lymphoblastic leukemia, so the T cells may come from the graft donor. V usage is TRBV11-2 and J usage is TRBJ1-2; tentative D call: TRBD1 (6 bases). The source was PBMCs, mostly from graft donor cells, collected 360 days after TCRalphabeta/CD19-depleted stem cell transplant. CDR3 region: CASSSQTGYGYTF. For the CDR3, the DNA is TGTGCCAGCAGCTCACAAACAGGGTATGGCTACACCTTC.